The 23 T cell receptor beta chains presented below share a single source sample, sequenced in a study of T cells in Graves' hyperthyroidism and ophthalmopathy. Researchers amplified the TCR beta CDR3 regions from RNA transcripts. During a first-round RT-PCR of the TCR CDR3, the HTBI primer set was used. TCRdb itself ran the multiplex PCR reads through MiXCR, one entry per CDR3 protein. The table has about 96,000 distinct CDR3 sequences, roughly half seen once; the top ten hold around 27%. Input material: blood. These receptors were obtained from a woman aged 40 to 55 with Graves' hyperthyroidism.

V usage is TRBV29-1 and J usage is TRBJ2-7; TRBD1 matches at 8 bases. Looked up from germline, CDR1 is SQVTM and CDR2 is ANQGSEA. The CDR3 sequence is 11 residues long. Trimming at V came to 7 bases and at J to 6 bases, leaving 5 bases not matched to a gene. CDR3 sequence: CSADRGGEQYF. CDR3 nucleotides: TGCAGCGCTGACAGGGGCGGCGAGCAGTACTTC.

This clonotype appeared many times. This rearrangement joins TRBV20-1 to TRBJ2-5; either TRBD1 or TRBD2 may fit D (5 bases each). In germline, CDR1 is DFQATT, CDR2 SNEGSKA (reference sequence). There are 15 residues in the CDR3. V lost 6 bases to trimming and J lost 5 bases, with 22 bases between them. CDR3 DNA: TGCAGTGCGTTCGCCCCGACAGAGGGCCGGGAGACCCAGTACTTC. Translated, it gives CSAFAPTEGRETQYF.

At least ten counts were recorded for this clonotype. V is TRBV28 and J is TRBJ1-6; a possible D gene is TRBD1 (5 bases). Germline CDR1 MDHEN, CDR2 SYDVKM. The CDR3 has 13 amino acids. The V end was cut by 4 bases, the J end by 8 bases, with 9 bases between. This chain's CDR3 is CASSSPRDSPLHF. CDR3 DNA: TGTGCCAGCAGTTCCCCCAGGGATTCACCCCTCCACTTT.

In this sample, this clonotype turned up many times. J is TRBJ1-5 and V is TRBV19, with D maybe TRBD1 (6 bases). V lost 3 bases, J lost 5 bases, and 20 bases lay in between. The V gene's germline CDR1 is LNHDA and CDR2 SQIVND (reference sequence). The CDR3 contains 17 residues. CDR3: CASSITARQAGYQPQHF. Written as DNA, the CDR3 is TGTGCCAGTAGTATTACCGCCCGACAGGCCGGATATCAGCCCCAGCATTTT.

With regard to this clonotype: Its ends do not fully match the called genes, so a read error is possible. V is TRBV5-4 and J is TRBJ2-6; perhaps TRBD1 as D (6 bases). Per germline, CDR1 SGHNT and CDR2 YYREEE (reference sequence). CDR3 size: 18 residues. The CDR3 nucleotides are TGTGCCAGCAGCTTGGGTGCAGGGGCTAACTATGGGGCTAACGTCCTGACTTTC. Amino acids: CASSLGAGANYGANVLTF.

This clonotype has a count of ten or more. The V and J genes are TRBV10-3 and TRBJ2-7; D perhaps matches TRBD2 (6 bases). The V and J ends lost 6 bases and 2 bases respectively, with 11 bases between them. Germline-derived CDR1 and CDR2 are ENHRY and SYGVKD. The CDR3 is made up of 13 amino acids. CDR3 region: CAISRDSTYEQYF. The CDR3, as DNA: TGTGCCATCAGCCGGGACTCCACCTACGAGCAGTACTTC.

This clonotype was seen ten or more times. V gene TRBV2 combines with J gene TRBJ1-1; D gene uncertain. Trimming stripped 4 bases from V and 7 bases from J, with 16 bases between. Germline V gives CDR1 SNHLY, CDR2 FYNNEI. This CDR3 contains 14 residues. As DNA, the CDR3 is TGTGCCAGCAGTGTTGACACTGGAAGCTATGAAGCTTTCTTT. The encoded protein is CASSVDTGSYEAFF.

The chain couples TRBV29-1 to TRBJ1-3, with 9 bases that match TRBD1. Germline V gene lookup returns CDR1 SQVTM and CDR2 ANQGSEA. This CDR3 has 16 residues. The V gene end was trimmed by 3 bases and the J gene end by 0 bases; junction bases not matched to a gene: 6. In DNA form, the CDR3 reads TGCAGCGTTGACGGGACAGGGACGAACTCTGGAAACACCATATATTTT. Translating it yields CSVDGTGTNSGNTIYF.

V usage is TRBV5-1 and J usage is TRBJ2-6; 11 bases fit TRBD1. The CDR3 extends over 13 amino acids. The V gene end was trimmed by 4 bases and the J gene end by 11 bases; junction bases not matched to a gene: 2. Germline CDR1 SGHRS, CDR2 YFSETQ. The CDR3 reads CASSRTGGDVLTF. Here the CDR3 DNA reads TGCGCCAGCAGCAGGACAGGGGGCGACGTCCTGACTTTC.

This clonotype was picked up many times. The genes are TRBV19 and TRBJ1-5; D call uncertain. The V gene's germline CDR1 is LNHDA and CDR2 SQIVND (reference sequence). The CDR3 totals 17 residues. V was cut by 6 bases and J by 0 bases, with 18 bases left in between. The CDR3 reads CASSFRHTPFSNQPQHF. CDR3 sequence (DNA): TGTGCCAGTAGCTTTCGTCACACTCCCTTTAGCAATCAGCCCCAGCATTTT.

Turning to this clonotype: A clone one base away is much larger, so this may be a read error. The chain uses TRBV7-4 and TRBJ1-1, with 7 nucleotides matching TRBD1. The CDR3 has 13 amino acids. Looked up from germline, CDR1 is SGHVT and CDR2 is SQSDAQ. Trimming cost V 7 bases and J 4 bases; bases outside gene matches: 6. CDR3 loop: CASKPGQSTEAFF. The CDR3 DNA sequence: TGTGCCAGCAAACCGGGACAGAGCACTGAAGCTTTCTTT.

The chain recombines TRBV29-1 with TRBJ2-5; perhaps TRBD2 as D (6 bases). The CDR3 loop spans 12 amino acids. Per germline, CDR1 SQVTM and CDR2 ANQGSEA. Between the trimmed V and J ends, which lost 3 bases and 5 bases, there was a span of 10 bases. As DNA, the CDR3 is TGCAGCGTTGACCCTAGCGTGGAGACCCAGTACTTC. Translated, it gives CSVDPSVETQYF. The variable domain in full, with the rest retrieved from reference TRBV29-1 and TRBJ2-5, is SAVISQKPSRDICQRGTSLTIQCQVDSQVTMMFWYRQQPGQSLTLIATANQGSEATYESGFVIDKFPISRPNLTFSTLTVSNMSPEDSSIYLCSVDPSVETQYFGPGTRLLVL.

Regarding this clonotype: The missing conserved phenylalanine or tryptophan at the end of this CDR3 makes a read error likely. The chain couples TRBV25-1 to TRBJ1-1, with D possibly matching TRBD1 (5 bases). CDR1 and CDR2 (germline): MGHDK, SYGVNS. The CDR3 has 14 residues. CDR3 region: CACSVGGGNTEAFL. The CDR3 region has the DNA TGTGCCTGCAGTGTCGGGGGGGGGAACACTGAAGCTTTCCTT.

J is TRBJ2-3 and V is TRBV9, with TRBD1 matching over 8 bases. The CDR3 sequence is 12 residues long. J gave up 6 bases and V 3 bases, and 0 bases lay outside the gene matches. CDR1 is SGDLS and CDR2 is YYNGEE in the germline V gene. The CDR3 protein is CASSGTGDTQYF. Here the CDR3 DNA reads TGTGCCAGCAGCGGGACAGGGGATACGCAGTATTTT.

On this clonotype: Since no conserved phenylalanine or tryptophan closes the CDR3, a read error is the likely cause. The chain couples TRBV29-1 to TRBJ2-3; 9 bases map to TRBD2. Unmatched junction bases numbered 15, after V lost 8 bases and J lost 6 bases. In germline, CDR1 is SQVTM, CDR2 ANQGSEA. The CDR3 has 15 amino acids. This chain's CDR3 is CSQDAAGGPADTQYL. For the CDR3, the DNA is TGCAGCCAAGATGCTGCGGGAGGGCCAGCGGATACGCAGTATCTT.

This clonotype has at least ten counts. V usage is TRBV10-3 and J usage is TRBJ2-3, with D possibly being TRBD2 (6 bases). The ends were cut back, 2 bases at V and 2 bases at J, with 8 bases in the middle. This CDR3 is 14 amino acids long. Per the germline V gene, CDR1 is ENHRY and CDR2 is SYGVKD. The CDR3 protein is CAISERGNTDTQYF. The CDR3 DNA is TGTGCCATCAGTGAGCGGGGGAACACAGATACGCAGTATTTT.

This clonotype was counted many times. The V call is TRBV7-8, the J call TRBJ2-3; D remains ambiguous. CDR3 size: 12 residues. Germline lookup yields CDR1 SGHVS and CDR2 FQNEAQ. The V gene lost 8 bases and the J gene lost 0 bases, with 6 bases spanning the gap. The CDR3 here is CASRLSTDTQYF. CDR3 bases: TGTGCCAGCCGTCTTAGCACAGATACGCAGTATTTT.

The chain couples TRBV7-2 to TRBJ2-3; maybe TRBD2 (5 bases). The germline gives CDR1 SGHTA, CDR2 FQGNSA. Trimming removed 6 bases at V and 3 bases at J, with 16 bases between. This CDR3 contains 15 residues. The CDR3 spells CASRSLAFVTDTQYF. CDR3 in DNA: TGTGCCAGCAGATCCCTAGCTTTCGTTACAGATACGCAGTATTTT. The full variable domain, in which reference TRBV7-2 and TRBJ2-3 provide the parts outside the CDR3, is GAGVSQSPSNKVTEKGKDVELRCDPISGHTALYWYRQSLGQGLEFLIYFQGNSAPDKSGLPSDRFSAERTGGSVSTLTIQRTQQEDSAVYLCASRSLAFVTDTQYFGPGTRLTVL.

Many counts were recorded for this clonotype. The chain is built from TRBV5-5 and TRBJ1-2, with 10 bases aligning to TRBD1. V lost 4 bases and J lost 7; bases outside the gene matches: 13. CDR1 SGHKS and CDR2 YYEKEE come from the germline V gene (reference sequence). The CDR3 is made up of 16 amino acids. CDR3 amino acids: CASSNGGGGQGFGYTF. In nucleotides, the CDR3 is TGTGCCAGCAGCAACGGCGGCGGGGGACAGGGGTTTGGCTACACCTTC.

This clonotype turned up a few times. This likely comes from a read error, as the CDR3 has no conserved phenylalanine or tryptophan at its end. The limits of the CDR3 on the DNA are not certain, so only TCRdb's listed CDR3 is given. The genes are TRBV10-3 and TRBJ1-6; TRBD1, as called in the table, went unchecked against the DNA. CDR1 and CDR2 (germline): ENHRY, SYGVKD. The CDR3 has 15 residues if both end residues are counted. The CDR3 sequence: CAISESRKDRGRSHY.

With regard to this clonotype: Lacking the conserved final phenylalanine or tryptophan, this CDR3 likely reflects a read error. V is TRBV7-2 and J is TRBJ2-2, with D perhaps assigned TRBD1 or TRBD2 (5 bases each). This CDR3 spans 11 amino acids. The germline V gene encodes CDR1 SGHTA and CDR2 FQGNSA. Trimming left V 3 bases short and J 10 bases short, with 6 bases between. This chain's CDR3 is CASSLGVELFL. Here the CDR3 DNA reads TGTGCCAGCAGCTTGGGGGTGGAGCTGTTTTTA.

This clonotype was seen a few times. This rearrangement joins TRBV14 to TRBJ2-2; TRBD1 aligns across 7 bases. Germline V gives CDR1 SGHDN, CDR2 FVKESK. Losses at the gene ends were 4 bases for V and 7 bases for J; bases not matched to a gene: 3. This CDR3 comprises 13 residues. CDR3 coding DNA: TGTGCCAGCAGCCTGACAGGGCACGGGGAGCTGTTTTTT. Residues: CASSLTGHGELFF.

This chain joins TRBV7-2 and TRBJ2-2; the D is unclear. Trimming pared 7 bases from V and 5 bases from J, leaving 11 bases between. This CDR3 region has 13 residues. Germline V gene lookup returns CDR1 SGHTA and CDR2 FQGNSA. In nucleotides, the CDR3 is TGTGCCAGCACCAGCTTTCGGACCGGGGAGCTGTTTTTT. This encodes CASTSFRTGELFF.